Following are 6 T cell receptor beta chains from one sample sequenced in a study of cytomegalovirus exposure and HLA in healthy donors. Sequenced by immunoSEQ multiplex PCR; TCRdb stores in-frame clones only, minus some. The data contain about 65,000 clones, just over 90% of them singletons. Sequencing was carried out using PBMCs. These receptor sequences come from a woman between 18 and 29 years old in good health and CMV-seronegative.

The chain links TRBV15 to TRBJ1-1; TRBD1 agrees at 7 bases. With V trimmed by 8 bases and J by 0 bases, 6 bases remained unmatched. Per the germline V gene, CDR1 is LNHNV and CDR2 is YYDKDF (reference sequence). The CDR3 is 14 residues long. The CDR3 loop reads CATSGDRVNTEAFF. CDR3 DNA: TGTGCCACCTCCGGGGACAGAGTGAACACTGAAGCTTTCTTT.

V and J are TRBV11-1 and TRBJ2-2, with 11 bases aligning to TRBD2. This CDR3 has 16 residues. CDR1 SGHAT and CDR2 FQDESV come from the germline V gene (reference sequence). Unmatched junction bases numbered 1, after V lost 1 base and J lost 3 bases. The chain's CDR3 is CASSLGLAGHTGELFF. The CDR3 coding sequence is TGTGCCAGCAGCTTAGGACTAGCGGGACACACCGGGGAGCTGTTTTTT.

The count of this clone is one. V and J are TRBV7-9 and TRBJ2-5; 9 nucleotides agree with TRBD2. Trimming removed 5 bases from V and 1 base from J; junction bases left unmatched: 5. Germline CDR1 reads SEHNR; CDR2 reads FQNEAQ (reference sequence). The CDR3 consists of 15 residues. DNA for the CDR3: TGTGCCAGCAGCCCAGCGGGGGGCATCCAAGAGACCCAGTACTTC. It yields the protein CASSPAGGIQETQYF.

This clone was seen only once. This chain joins TRBV27 and TRBJ2-7; TRBD1 matches at 12 bases. Germline trimming cut 7 bases from V and 6 bases from J; bases unmatched to any gene: 10. The germline V gene encodes CDR1 MNHEY and CDR2 SMNVEV (reference sequence). The CDR3 covers 15 residues. CDR3 sequence: CASIPDGTGGAEQYF. CDR3 nucleotide sequence: TGTGCCAGCATTCCAGACGGGACAGGGGGCGCCGAGCAGTACTTC.

The CDR3 reads CASSLDLAGAGEQFF. DNA for the CDR3: TGCGCCAGCAGCTTGGATCTAGCGGGAGCCGGTGAGCAGTTCTTC. V and J are TRBV5-1 and TRBJ2-1; TRBD2 matches at 10 bases. The CDR3 runs to 15 residues. CDR1 and CDR2 from the germline V gene are SGHRS and YFSETQ. J was trimmed by 9 bases and V by 0 bases; bases with no gene match: 6.

The CDR3 sequence: CASSLGGQGYTGELFF. The CDR3 DNA reads as TGTGCCAGCAGCTTAGGGGGACAGGGGTACACCGGGGAGCTGTTTTTT. This chain uses TRBV7-2 with TRBJ2-2, with TRBD1 identical over 10 bases. In germline, CDR1 is SGHTA, CDR2 FQGNSA. Trimming removed 1 base from V and 3 bases from J; junction bases left unmatched: 2. The CDR3 runs 16 residues. Full variable domain (missing parts from reference TRBV7-2 and TRBJ2-2): GAGVSQSPSNKVTEKGKDVELRCDPISGHTALYWYRQSLGQGLEFLIYFQGNSAPDKSGLPSDRFSAERTGGSVSTLTIQRTQQEDSAVYLCASSLGGQGYTGELFFGEGSRLTVL.